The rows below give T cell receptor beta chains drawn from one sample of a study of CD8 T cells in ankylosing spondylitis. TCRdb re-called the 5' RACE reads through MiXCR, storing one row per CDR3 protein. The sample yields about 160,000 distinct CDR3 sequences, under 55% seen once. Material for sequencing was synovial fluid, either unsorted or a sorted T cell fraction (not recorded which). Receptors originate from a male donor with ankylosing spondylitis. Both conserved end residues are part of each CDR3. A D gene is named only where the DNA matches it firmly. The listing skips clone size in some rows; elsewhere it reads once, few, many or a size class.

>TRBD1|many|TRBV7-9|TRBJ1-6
TGTGCCAGCAGCTCGCAATTCCAGGGGGATAATTCACCCCTCCACTTT
CASSSQFQGDNSPLHF
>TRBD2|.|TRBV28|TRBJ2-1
TGTGCCAGCAGTTTAGAGGGGACTAGCGGCCCCTTCAAATACAATGAGCAGTTCTTC
CASSLEGTSGPFKYNEQFF
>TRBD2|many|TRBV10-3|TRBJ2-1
TGTGCCATCAGTGAGGAGCCTAGCGGGGGAATCGAGAATGAGCAGTTCTTC
CAISEEPSGGIENEQFF
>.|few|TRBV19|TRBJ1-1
TGTGCCAGTAGTATAAGGGCGGGGGACCCTGAAGCTTTCTTT
CASSIRAGDPEAFF
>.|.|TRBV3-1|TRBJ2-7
TGTGCCAGCAGCCCTTGGAGGGACAGCTCACTCTACGAGCAGTACTTC
CASSPWRDSSLYEQYF
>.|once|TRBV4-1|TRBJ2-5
TGCGCCAGCAGCCAAGATCTGGGGCTCCAAGAGACCCAGTACTTC
CASSQDLGLQETQYF
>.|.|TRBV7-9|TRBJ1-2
TGTGCCAGCAGCTCACCGAGTTCCAATGGTGGCTACACCTTC
CASSSPSSNGGYTF
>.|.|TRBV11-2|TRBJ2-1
TGTGCCAGCAGCTTAGGTCCCTCGGCGCGGGGGCCTTACAATGAGCAGTTCTTC
CASSLGPSARGPYNEQFF
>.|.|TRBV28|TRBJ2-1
TGTGCCAGCAGTCCCCGAATGGGGAGGGGGTATGAGCAGTTCTTC
CASSPRMGRGYEQFF
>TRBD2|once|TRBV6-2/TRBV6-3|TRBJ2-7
TGTGCCAGCAGTTACTTAAATTCCGGGACTACCTACGAGCAGTACTTC
CASSYLNSGTTYEQYF
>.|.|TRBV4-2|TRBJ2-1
TGTGCCAGCAGCCGCCCCCCTACCTACAATGAGCAGTTCTTC
CASSRPPTYNEQFF
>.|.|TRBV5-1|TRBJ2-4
TGCGCCAGCAGCTTCAGTTACGGACCCCTAGCCAAAAACATTCAGTACTTC
CASSFSYGPLAKNIQYF
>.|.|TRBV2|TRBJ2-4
TGTGCCAGCAGTGGTGTGGGCAAAAACATTCAGTACTTC
CASSGVGKNIQYF
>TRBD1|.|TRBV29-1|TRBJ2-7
TGCAGCTACAGACAGGGAGAAACCTACGAGCAGTACTTC
CSYRQGETYEQYF